This is a list of T cell receptor beta chains from one sample in a study of control samples from healthy donors and cancer patients. Produced via immunoSEQ multiplex PCR; TCRdb's table is partial and in-frame only. The sample has 50,000 to 75,000 clones, 85% seen once; the top ten hold roughly 6%. What was sequenced was blood. The receptors shown here come from a man between 35 and 55 years old in good health. CDR3s include the opening cysteine and the closing phenylalanine or tryptophan. A D gene is named only where the DNA matches it firmly. Size is omitted from some rows. Given values are once, few, many or a class for expanded clones.

>.|TRBV5-1|TRBD2|TRBJ2-7
TGCGCCAGCAGCTTGCTGGGGGAGGGCCCCAACGAGCAGTACTTC
CASSLLGEGPNEQYF
>once|TRBV7-2|TRBD2|TRBJ2-7
TGTGCCAGCAGCTTAGCGTTGATCCTGGGACTAGATTTCAAGCAGTACTTC
CASSLALILGLDFKQYF
>few|TRBV2|TRBD1|TRBJ1-1
TGTGCCAGCACCTGGACAGGGGGTAACACTGAAGCTTTCTTT
CASTWTGGNTEAFF
>.|TRBV18|.|TRBJ1-1
TGTGCCAGCTCACCACGTCCGCCTCAGAACACTGAAGCTTTCTTT
CASSPRPPQNTEAFF
>.|TRBV19|.|TRBJ2-1
TGTGCCAGTAGAGAAGGACAGCTACCCCACAATGAGCAGTTCTTC
CASREGQLPHNEQFF
>once|TRBV7-7|TRBD2|TRBJ2-1
TGTGCTAGCAGCTTATCCGGGACTAGCCAGACAACAGAGCAGTTCTTC
CASSLSGTSQTTEQFF
>.|TRBV11-2|.|TRBJ2-5
TGTGCCAGCAGCTTAGCAGAGACCCAGTACTTC
CASSLAETQYF
>.|TRBV28|.|TRBJ2-7
TGTGCCAGCAGTGGGGACTCCACCTACGAGCAGTACTTC
CASSGDSTYEQYF
>.|TRBV5-4|.|TRBJ2-1
TGTGCCAGCAGCTTGGCCCAGGGTTCCTACAATGAGCAGTTCTTC
CASSLAQGSYNEQFF
>once|TRBV28|TRBD1|TRBJ1-2
TGTGCCAGCAGTTACAGGGGCTATGGCTACACCTTC
CASSYRGYGYTF
>.|TRBV5-5|.|TRBJ2-2
TGTGCCAGCAGCTTGGCGAGTAGACAGTCCCTAGACACCGGGGAGCTGTTTTTT
CASSLASRQSLDTGELFF
>.|TRBV30|.|TRBJ1-6
TGTGCCTGGAGTGTACTAGGACGGTATAATTCACCCCTCCACTTT
CAWSVLGRYNSPLHF
>once|TRBV3-1/TRBV3-2|TRBD2|TRBJ2-1
TGTGCCAGCAGCCGAATGGGACTAGCGGGGGTCAGCTCCTACAATGAGCAGTTCTTC
CASSRMGLAGVSSYNEQFF
>once|TRBV7-2|.|TRBJ2-1
TGTGCCAGCAGCCCCGGCGGGGGCCTCTACAATGAGCAGTTCTTC
CASSPGGGLYNEQFF
>.|TRBV29-1|TRBD2|TRBJ2-3
TGCAGCGTCGAACTAGCGGGGGGGCTGGGCACAGATACGCAGTATTTT
CSVELAGGLGTDTQYF
>.|TRBV7-9|.|TRBJ1-4
TGTGCCAGCAGTTCCCCTCAGGGTTCGGCTAATGAAAAACTGTTTTTT
CASSSPQGSANEKLFF
>.|TRBV21-1|.|TRBJ1-3
TGTGCCAGCAGCACCCGGGACAGGGTTCCTCTTGGAAACACCATATATTTT
CASSTRDRVPLGNTIYF
>.|TRBV7-2|.|TRBJ2-5
TGTGCCAGCAGCTGGCAGGGGGGGTACCAAGAGACCCAGTACTTC
CASSWQGGYQETQYF
>.|TRBV10-3|TRBD2|TRBJ2-3
TGTGCCATCAGTGAGCGGGAGGGAGATACGCAGTATTTT
CAISEREGDTQYF
>.|TRBV12-3/TRBV12-4|.|TRBJ1-2
TGTGCCAGCAGTTTAATGGCTAACTATGGCTACACCTTC
CASSLMANYGYTF
>.|TRBV11-2|.|TRBJ2-1
TGTGCCAGCAGCTTATGGGGTAGCTCCTACAATGAGCAGTTCTTC
CASSLWGSSYNEQFF
>once|TRBV19|TRBD1|TRBJ2-7
TGTGCCAGTAGTCCAGGGACAGGGGCTCGCGAGCAGTACTTC
CASSPGTGAREQYF
>.|TRBV19|TRBD2|TRBJ2-1
TGTGCCAGTAGGAGCGGCCAGCGGGGGCCATACAATGAGCAGTTCTTC
CASRSGQRGPYNEQFF
>many|TRBV2|TRBD1|TRBJ1-5
TGTGCCAGCAGCTACCAGGGGGGGGTCAATCAGCCCCAGCATTTT
CASSYQGGVNQPQHF
>.|TRBV6-6|.|TRBJ2-5
TGTGCCAGCAGTTACTCAGGCGGGACCCAAGAGACCCAGTACTTC
CASSYSGGTQETQYF
>once|TRBV25-1|TRBD2|TRBJ2-1
TGTGCCAGCCTCTCCGATAGCGGGCGCTACAATGAGCAGTTCTTC
CASLSDSGRYNEQFF
>.|TRBV12-3/TRBV12-4|.|TRBJ2-7
TGTGCCAGCAGCAGAGGACAGAACGAGCAGTACTTC
CASSRGQNEQYF
>.|TRBV6-2/TRBV6-3|.|TRBJ2-1
TGTGCCAGCAGTTACTCACTATTCAATGAGCAGTTCTTC
CASSYSLFNEQFF
>.|TRBV19|TRBD1|TRBJ2-1
TGTGCCAGTAGTATCCCCGGGACAGGGATGGATGAGCAGTTCTTC
CASSIPGTGMDEQFF
>.|TRBV10-3|.|TRBJ2-1
TGTGCCATCAGTGATGAGTACTACAATGAGCAGTTCTTC
CAISDEYYNEQFF
>.|TRBV7-8|.|TRBJ2-2
TGTGCCAGCAGCTTAGCGCCGGGGGAGCTGTTTTTT
CASSLAPGELFF
>.|TRBV11-1|.|TRBJ2-1
TGTGCCAGCAGCAACTACAATGAGCAGTTCTTC
CASSNYNEQFF
>.|TRBV2|.|TRBJ1-5
TGTGCCAGCAGTGATTCAGGGACGGATCAGCCCCAGCATTTT
CASSDSGTDQPQHF
>.|TRBV5-5|.|TRBJ2-3
TGTGCCAGCAGGGACTCTGGCGGAGGGTTTACAGATACGCAGTATTTT
CASRDSGGGFTDTQYF